A selection of T cell receptor beta chains follows, all from one sample in a study of T cell responses to AZD1222 COVID-19 vaccine. Only in-frame clones appear in the TCRdb table, and some are missing; sequencing was by immunoSEQ multiplex PCR. This table has 250,000 to 300,000 clones, 90% to 95% appearing once. The sample consisted of peripheral blood, taken 28 days after the second AZD1222 dose. These TCRs come from an adult who received the AZD1222 COVID-19 vaccine. CDR3s include the opening cysteine and the closing phenylalanine or tryptophan. D genes are given only for firm matches. Not all rows give a size; the values are once, few, many and, for expanded clones, a class.

abundance,j_gene,v_gene,d_gene,CDR3nt,CDR3aa
NA,TRBJ1-1,TRBV14,NA,TGTGCCAGCAGCCAAGATCCAACGGGACACCTGAACACTGAAGCTTTCTTT,CASSQDPTGHLNTEAFF
NA,TRBJ2-1,TRBV6-1,TRBD1,TGTGCCAGCAGTGAACTCCAGGGGGCTGGGCAGTTCTTC,CASSELQGAGQFF
NA,TRBJ2-3,TRBV9,TRBD1,TGTGCCAGCAGCGCAACAGGGGGCGGCACAGATACGCAGTATTTT,CASSATGGGTDTQYF
once,TRBJ1-1,TRBV6-6,NA,TGTGCCAGCAGTTACGACAGGTTGGGCACTGAAGCTTTCTTT,CASSYDRLGTEAFF
once,TRBJ2-7,TRBV19,NA,TGTGCCAGTAGTATAGGGAAGGGGGCCTACGAGCAGTACTTC,CASSIGKGAYEQYF
NA,TRBJ2-7,TRBV24-1,NA,TGTGCCACCAGTGATCACCGGACAGACTCCTACGAGCAGTACTTC,CATSDHRTDSYEQYF
NA,TRBJ2-5,TRBV4-2,NA,TGTGCCAGCAGCCCCCAGGGGACACAAGAGACCCAGTACTTC,CASSPQGTQETQYF
NA,TRBJ2-7,TRBV30,TRBD2,TGTGCCTGGAGTCCTCACTCGGGACTAGTACCGGGCGAGCAGTACTTC,CAWSPHSGLVPGEQYF
NA,TRBJ2-4,TRBV7-6,NA,TGTGCCAGCAGCCTGGGGGCGGGGGCCAAAAACATTCAGTACTTC,CASSLGAGAKNIQYF
NA,TRBJ1-2,TRBV5-4,TRBD1,TGTGCCAGCAGCGTGATGGGACAGGGGGGATATGGCTACACCTTC,CASSVMGQGGYGYTF
NA,TRBJ2-7,TRBV18,TRBD2,TGTGCCAGCTCACCAGGGAGGGGTTCCTCCTACGAGCAGTACTTC,CASSPGRGSSYEQYF
NA,TRBJ2-1,TRBV5-4,TRBD2,TGTGCCAGCAGCTTGTCGGGGGGGGGCTCCTACAATGAGCAGTTCTTC,CASSLSGGGSYNEQFF
NA,TRBJ1-5,TRBV27,TRBD1,TGTGCCAGCAGTTTAAGGGACAGGGATCAGCCCCAGCATTTT,CASSLRDRDQPQHF
NA,TRBJ2-1,TRBV9,NA,TGTGCCAGCAGCGTAGGGGACTCTGCTGAGCAGTTCTTC,CASSVGDSAEQFF
NA,TRBJ2-5,TRBV7-2,TRBD2,TGTGCCAGCAGCTTAGAAATAGCGGGGGGAGAGACCCAGTACTTC,CASSLEIAGGETQYF
NA,TRBJ1-6,TRBV27,NA,TGTGCCAGCAGTTCGTACAGGGTCATAGGGTCACCCCTCCACTTT,CASSSYRVIGSPLHF
NA,TRBJ1-2,TRBV7-9,TRBD1,TGTGCCAGCAGCATCTCGACAGGGGTAAATGGCTACACCTTC,CASSISTGVNGYTF
NA,TRBJ2-2,TRBV7-2,NA,TGTGCCAGCAGGGTGGCTAGGGGGGGCACCGGGGAGCTGTTTTTT,CASRVARGGTGELFF
few,TRBJ2-7,TRBV29-1,NA,TGCAGCGTTGAAGACAAGGATTACGAGCAGTACTTC,CSVEDKDYEQYF
NA,TRBJ2-6,TRBV5-1,NA,TGCGCCAGCAGCCCATACAGGGACTCTGGGGCCAACGTCCTGACTTTC,CASSPYRDSGANVLTF
NA,TRBJ2-6,TRBV28,NA,TGTGCCAGCAGTGCGCCCGGCGGAGTCTCTGGGGCCAACGTCCTGACTTTC,CASSAPGGVSGANVLTF
NA,TRBJ2-5,TRBV28,TRBD2,TGTGCCAGCAGTTCACCGGGACTAGCACCCAATGGGTGGACCCAGTACTTC,CASSSPGLAPNGWTQYF
NA,TRBJ2-7,TRBV6-2/TRBV6-3,TRBD2,TGTGCCAGCCGTTGGGCTACCTCGGGGGGAGAGCAGTACTTC,CASRWATSGGEQYF
NA,TRBJ2-3,TRBV5-1,TRBD2,TGCGCCAGCAGCTCGGGGGGGTTGAGCACAGATACGCAGTATTTT,CASSSGGLSTDTQYF
NA,TRBJ2-4,TRBV5-6,NA,TGTGCCAGCAGCTTTGGGTCGGCAGAGAACATTCAGTACTTC,CASSFGSAENIQYF
NA,TRBJ1-4,TRBV2,NA,TGTGCCAGCGGCCCTCGGTCGGGGGTTACTAATGAAAAACTGTTTTTT,CASGPRSGVTNEKLFF
NA,TRBJ1-6,TRBV30,TRBD1,TGTGCCTCCCAACGGGACAGCTCCTATAATTCACCCCTCCACTTT,CASQRDSSYNSPLHF
NA,TRBJ1-1,TRBV5-1,NA,TGCGCCAGCAGCTTGGATTTGGGGACACCCATATCGGAGAACACTGAAGCTTTCTTT,CASSLDLGTPISENTEAFF
NA,TRBJ2-7,TRBV20-1,NA,TGCAGTGCGCAAACAGCCCACGAGCAGTACTTC,CSAQTAHEQYF
NA,TRBJ2-4,TRBV3-1/TRBV3-2,NA,TGTGCCAGCAGCCCCTTTCGCGGCGCAGCCAAAAACATTCAGTACTTC,CASSPFRGAAKNIQYF
NA,TRBJ1-1,TRBV5-6,TRBD1,TGTGCCAGCAGCTCCTTCGGGACAGGGGCGAATACTGAAGCTTTCTTT,CASSSFGTGANTEAFF
NA,TRBJ1-2,TRBV20-1,NA,TGCAGTGCTACCGCAGATTATGGCTACACCTTC,CSATADYGYTF
NA,TRBJ1-1,TRBV27,NA,TGTGCCAGCAGTTTATCATCGGGGGTACTGAACACTGAAGCTTTCTTT,CASSLSSGVLNTEAFF
NA,TRBJ1-6,TRBV2,TRBD1,TGTGCCAGCAGTGAGCCGGACAGGGGGAACTATAATTCACCCCTCCACTTT,CASSEPDRGNYNSPLHF
NA,TRBJ2-7,TRBV3-1/TRBV3-2,NA,TGTGCCAGCAGCTCAGGGTTAAGGGTCTACGAGCAGTACTTC,CASSSGLRVYEQYF
NA,TRBJ1-2,TRBV29-1,TRBD1,TGCAGCGTCGGACAGGGGACTTCTGGCTACACCTTC,CSVGQGTSGYTF
NA,TRBJ2-2,TRBV24-1,TRBD2,TGTGCCACCTCGAAAGCGGGAGGAGGGGAGCTGTTTTTT,CATSKAGGGELFF
once,TRBJ2-6,TRBV25-1,NA,TGTGCTGGGGCCGCCTCTGGGGCCAACGTCCTGACTTTC,CAGAASGANVLTF
NA,TRBJ2-6,TRBV18,NA,TGTGCCAGCTCACCACCGGCTACCAGCTCTGGGGCCAACGTCCTGACTTTC,CASSPPATSSGANVLTF
NA,TRBJ2-1,TRBV24-1,NA,TGTGCCACCAGTGATCCCGGGACCCCGGAGGGCTCCTACAATGAGCAGTTCTTC,CATSDPGTPEGSYNEQFF
NA,TRBJ1-2,TRBV5-1,TRBD1,TGCGCCAGCAGCGCCGCCGGGACAGGGGAAGGCTACACCTTC,CASSAAGTGEGYTF
once,TRBJ1-2,TRBV18,NA,TGTGCCAGCCACTCAGGGGTGGTTAGAGTCTCTCATGGCTACACCTTC,CASHSGVVRVSHGYTF